Sequencing of this T cell receptor beta chain was carried out in a study of response to subunit inactivated influenza vaccine. TCRdb fed the RT-PCR reads into MiXCR, producing one record per CDR3 protein. The sample holds about 540,000 distinct CDR3 sequences, under 25% seen once. These same data were also listed under a study on T cells expressing NK-cell markers. That paper adds: TCR beta libraries carry UMIs added by 5'RACE template switching. It was sorted CD3+CD56+NKG2C+, CD3+CD56+NKG2C- and CD3+CD56-NKG2C+ T cells that supplied the TCR beta repertoires.

This receptor was taken from a middle-aged man who received an inactivated influenza vaccine. The starting material was CD4+ T cells sorted from PBMCs, obtained approximately 12 days after vaccination.

CDR3 sequence: CSARESIAKNIQYF. For the CDR3, the DNA is TGCAGTGCTAGAGAAAGTATAGCCAAAAACATTCAGTACTTC. The chain employs TRBV20-1 and TRBJ2-4; no clear D. V was cut by 0 bases and J by 0 bases, with 6 bases left in between. The CDR3 spans 14 residues. CDR1 and CDR2 from the germline V gene are DFQATT and SNEGSKA (reference sequence).